What follows describes a single T cell receptor beta chain. This sample was taken from a study of blood T cell repertoires in COVID-19. Study-wide context: The cDNA or gDNA used as material had been derived from T cells, B-cell-depleted T cells, or PBMCs.

Per the authors' pipeline: Nucleated cell counts were estimated from reference gene primer amplification. Sequencing was performed with immunoSEQ multiplex PCR; in TCRdb, only in-frame clones are kept and a portion is missing. V, J and clone size reflect that table, while D and trimming were determined from the DNA. The table shows some 130,000 clones, with around nine tenths occurring only once. The junction had 4 bases not matched to a gene; V was cut back by 1 base and J by 0 bases. The CDR3 runs 18 residues. Per germline, CDR1 LGHNA and CDR2 YNFKEQ. J is TRBJ2-3 and V is TRBV4-2; 13 bases are shared with TRBD2. This receptor was obtained from a man in his forties or fifties with active or convalescent COVID-19. The source material was peripheral blood. CDR3 nucleotides: TGTGCCAGCAGCCAAGCTACTAGCGGGGGGGCTAGCACAGATACGCAGTATTTT. Protein sequence: CASSQATSGGASTDTQYF.